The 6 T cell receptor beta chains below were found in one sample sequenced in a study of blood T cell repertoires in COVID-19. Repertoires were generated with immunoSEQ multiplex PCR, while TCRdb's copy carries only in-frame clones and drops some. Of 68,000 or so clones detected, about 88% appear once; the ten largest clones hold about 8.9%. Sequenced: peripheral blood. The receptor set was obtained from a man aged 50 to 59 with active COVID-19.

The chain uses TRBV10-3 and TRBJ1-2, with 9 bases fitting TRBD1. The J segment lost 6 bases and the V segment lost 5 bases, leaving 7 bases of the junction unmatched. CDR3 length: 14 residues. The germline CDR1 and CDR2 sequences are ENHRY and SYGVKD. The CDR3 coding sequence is TGTGCCATCAGTTCCCACAGGGGGCTGGATGGCTACACCTTC. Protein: CAISSHRGLDGYTF.

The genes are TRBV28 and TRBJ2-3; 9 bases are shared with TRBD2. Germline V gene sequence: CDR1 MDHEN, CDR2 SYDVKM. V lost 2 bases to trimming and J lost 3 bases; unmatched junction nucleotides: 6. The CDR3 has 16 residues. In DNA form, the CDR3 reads TGTGCCAGCAGTTTAGGGCGGGGGGGGTCTACAGATACGCAGTATTTT. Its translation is CASSLGRGGSTDTQYF.

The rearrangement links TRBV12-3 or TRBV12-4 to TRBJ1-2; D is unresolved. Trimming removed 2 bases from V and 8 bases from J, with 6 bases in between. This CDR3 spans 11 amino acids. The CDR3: CASSLRGGYTF. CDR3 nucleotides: TGTGCCAGCAGTTTACGGGGAGGCTACACCTTC.

DNA for the CDR3: TGTGCCAGCGGTGGAGAGATGAACACTGAAGCTTTCTTT. It codes for CASGGEMNTEAFF. The V gene is TRBV2, the J gene TRBJ1-1; D call uncertain. With 8 bases removed from V and 0 bases from J, the gap between germline ends came to 10 bases. This CDR3 has 13 residues. Looked up from germline, CDR1 is SNHLY and CDR2 is FYNNEI.

CDR3 loop: CASSLRTGGPLYEQYF. The CDR3 DNA reads TGTGCCAGCAGCCTGAGGACGGGGGGACCCTTATACGAGCAGTACTTC. This chain uses TRBV6-2 or TRBV6-3 with TRBJ2-7; 7 bases fit TRBD2. The CDR3 runs to 16 residues. In germline, CDR1 is MNHEY, CDR2 SVGEGT. Losses at the gene ends were 6 bases for V and 4 bases for J; bases not matched to a gene: 15.

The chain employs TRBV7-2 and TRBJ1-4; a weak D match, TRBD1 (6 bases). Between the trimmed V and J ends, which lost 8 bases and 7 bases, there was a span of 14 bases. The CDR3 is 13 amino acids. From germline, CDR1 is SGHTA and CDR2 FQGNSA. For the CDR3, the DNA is TGTGCCAGCTGCCGGACAGTGGGTGAAAAACTGTTTTTT. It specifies CASCRTVGEKLFF.